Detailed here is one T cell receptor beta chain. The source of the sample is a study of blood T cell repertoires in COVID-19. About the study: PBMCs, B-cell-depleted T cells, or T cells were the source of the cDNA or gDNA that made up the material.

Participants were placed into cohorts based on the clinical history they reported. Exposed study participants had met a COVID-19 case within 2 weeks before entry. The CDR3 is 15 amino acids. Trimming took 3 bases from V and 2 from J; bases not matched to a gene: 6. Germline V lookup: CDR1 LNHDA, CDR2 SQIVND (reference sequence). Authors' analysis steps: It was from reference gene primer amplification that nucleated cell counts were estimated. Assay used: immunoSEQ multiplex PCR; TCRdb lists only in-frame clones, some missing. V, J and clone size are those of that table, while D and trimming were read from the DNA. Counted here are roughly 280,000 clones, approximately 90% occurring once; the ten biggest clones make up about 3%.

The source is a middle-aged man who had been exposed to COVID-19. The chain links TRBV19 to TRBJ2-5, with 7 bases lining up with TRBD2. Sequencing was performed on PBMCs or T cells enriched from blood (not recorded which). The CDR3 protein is CASSIWLAEQETQYF. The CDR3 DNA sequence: TGTGCCAGTAGTATCTGGCTAGCGGAGCAAGAGACCCAGTACTTC.